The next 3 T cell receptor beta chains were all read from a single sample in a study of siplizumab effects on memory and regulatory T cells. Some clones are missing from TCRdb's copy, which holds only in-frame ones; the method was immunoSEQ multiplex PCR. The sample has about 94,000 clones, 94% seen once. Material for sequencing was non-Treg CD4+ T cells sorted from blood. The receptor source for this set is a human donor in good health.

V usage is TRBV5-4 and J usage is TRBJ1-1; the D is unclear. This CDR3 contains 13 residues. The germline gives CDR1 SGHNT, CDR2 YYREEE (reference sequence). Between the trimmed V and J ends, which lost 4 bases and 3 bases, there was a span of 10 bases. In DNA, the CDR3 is TGTGCCAGCAGCCAACCTATGTACACTGAAGCTTTCTTT. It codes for CASSQPMYTEAFF. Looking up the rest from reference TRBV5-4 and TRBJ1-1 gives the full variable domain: ETGVTQSPTHLIKTRGQQVTLRCSSQSGHNTVSWYQQALGQGPQFIFQYYREEENGRGNFPPRFSGLQFPNYSSELNVNALELDDSALYLCASSQPMYTEAFFGQGTRLTVV.

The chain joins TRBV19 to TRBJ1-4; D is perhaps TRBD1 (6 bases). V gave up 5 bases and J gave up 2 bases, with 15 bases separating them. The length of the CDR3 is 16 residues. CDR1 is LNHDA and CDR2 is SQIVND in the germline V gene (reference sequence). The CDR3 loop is CASSPPPGVTNEKLFF. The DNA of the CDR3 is TGTGCCAGTAGTCCCCCCCCAGGGGTTACTAATGAAAAACTGTTTTTT. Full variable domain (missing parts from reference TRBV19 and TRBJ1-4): DGGITQSPKYLFRKEGQNVTLSCEQNLNHDAMYWYRQDPGQGLRLIYYSQIVNDFQKGDIAEGYSVSREKKESFPLTVTSAQKNPTAFYLCASSPPPGVTNEKLFFGSGTQLSVL.

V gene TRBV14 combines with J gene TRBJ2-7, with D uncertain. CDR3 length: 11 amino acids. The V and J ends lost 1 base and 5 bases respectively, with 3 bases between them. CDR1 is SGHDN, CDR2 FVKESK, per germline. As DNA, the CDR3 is TGTGCCAGCAGCCAAGGAAACGAGCAGTACTTC. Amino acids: CASSQGNEQYF.